The clone carrying this TCR beta chain was found a few times. Antigen: not known. All donors qualified as healthy HIV-negative adults and had experienced no recent acute infections or vaccinations. This record comes from a study of shared clonotypes between healthy human individuals. As for the study in general: A couple of female and a few male donors aged 18 to 49 were enrolled. Findings of the study overall: Sampling was confined to blood; repertoires within tissues likely differ.

This CDR3 has 12 amino acids. Clones were sequenced by immunoSEQ multiplex PCR, and TCRdb holds only the in-frame ones, with some missing. The table records 450,000 to 500,000 clones, approximately 79% of them present only once. Sequences were obtained from PBMCs. This TCR came from a woman in her thirties or forties in good health. Some clones in this sample may be carry-over from other donors' samples. The J gene is TRBJ2-1, the V gene TRBV21-1. TRBV21-1 is a known pseudogene. The CDR3 sequence is CASSLTYNEQFF. In DNA, the CDR3 is TGTGCCAGCAGCCTCACCTACAATGAGCAGTTCTTC.